A single sample gave rise to the 6 T cell receptor beta chains below, sequenced in a study of cytomegalovirus exposure and HLA in healthy donors. Primers included in the PCR were 60 Vbeta and 13 Jbeta primers. The data were produced by immunoSEQ multiplex PCR, yet TCRdb's version contains in-frame clones alone and is incomplete. The profile covers about 120,000 clones, with 65% to 80% appearing a single time and less than 3.5% taken by the ten largest. The specimen sequenced was PBMCs. These receptors all come from a woman between 40 and 50 years old in good health and CMV-seropositive.

This clone was observed a handful of times. The chain uses TRBV7-2 and TRBJ2-6; no firm D call. Deletions cut 3 bases from V and 0 bases from J, with 9 bases between. The CDR3 runs to 16 residues. Germline V gives CDR1 SGHTA, CDR2 FQGNSA. The CDR3 sequence: CASSLGSLSGANVLTF. CDR3 DNA sequence: TGTGCCAGCAGCTTGGGCAGCCTCTCTGGGGCCAACGTCCTGACTTTC. The complete variable domain, with remaining parts taken from reference TRBV7-2 and TRBJ2-6, reads GAGVSQSPSNKVTEKGKDVELRCDPISGHTALYWYRQSLGQGLEFLIYFQGNSAPDKSGLPSDRFSAERTGGSVSTLTIQRTQQEDSAVYLCASSLGSLSGANVLTFGAGSRLTVL.

This clone was counted once. The chain has TRBV10-3 and TRBJ2-7; D perhaps matches TRBD2 (5 bases). Germline V lookup: CDR1 ENHRY, CDR2 SYGVKD. The CDR3 runs 14 residues. V was shortened by 3 bases and J by 5 bases, with 14 bases between the two germline ends. CDR3 coding DNA: TGTGCCATCAGTGAAGGACTTTCCTGGGACGAGCAGTACTTC. This gives the protein CAISEGLSWDEQYF.

The chain recombines TRBV11-2 with TRBJ1-5, with D maybe TRBD1 (6 bases). Trimming shortened V by 0 bases and J by 3 bases, and 9 bases separated the two germline ends. The CDR3 is 15 amino acids. Germline values: CDR1 SGHAT, CDR2 FQNNGV. Here the CDR3 DNA reads TGTGCCAGCAGCTTAGAGGGGGACATCAATCAGCCCCAGCATTTT. This gives the protein CASSLEGDINQPQHF. The full variable domain, completed using reference TRBV11-2 and TRBJ1-5, is EAGVAQSPRYKIIEKRQSVAFWCNPISGHATLYWYQQILGQGPKLLIQFQNNGVVDDSQLPKDRFSAERLKGVDSTLKIQPAKLEDSAVYLCASSLEGDINQPQHFGDGTRLSIL.

The DNA for the CDR3 is TGTGCCAGCAGTTGGGGGGGGGCTTGGGCCACTGAAGCTTTCTTT. Its translation is CASSWGGAWATEAFF. V usage is TRBV27 and J usage is TRBJ1-1; a weak D match, TRBD1 (6 bases). The CDR3 spans 15 residues. V was clipped by 4 bases and J by 4 bases, with 16 bases between them. Germline CDR1 is MNHEY and CDR2 is SMNVEV (reference sequence).

This rearrangement joins TRBV15 to TRBJ1-1, with D possibly being TRBD1 (5 bases). This CDR3 is built from 13 residues. The V end was cut by 5 bases, the J end by 6 bases, with 13 bases between. Germline V gives CDR1 LNHNV, CDR2 YYDKDF (reference sequence). CDR3 DNA sequence: TGTGCCACCAGCGGGGGAGGGATCGCTGAAGCTTTCTTT. Translated: CATSGGGIAEAFF.

The J gene is TRBJ2-2, the V gene TRBV2, with D possibly being TRBD1 (6 bases). Trimming cost V 6 bases and J 0 bases, with 8 bases left between them. This CDR3 contains 14 residues. Per the germline V gene, CDR1 is SNHLY and CDR2 is FYNNEI. CDR3 nucleotides: TGTGCCAGCAGGGACAGATCGAACACCGGGGAGCTGTTTTTT. It translates to CASRDRSNTGELFF.